The 18 T cell receptor beta chains given below trace back to one sample, sequenced in a study of patients and donors after allogeneic stem cell transplantation. TCRdb called the RT-PCR reads again in MiXCR, with one record for every CDR3 protein. The data hold 920,000 or so distinct CDR3 sequences, with roughly 18% observed a single time. The sample taken for sequencing was blood, either unsorted or a sorted T cell fraction (not recorded which). The receptors shown here come from a human donor who was either an allogeneic HSCT recipient or a stem cell or donor lymphocyte infusion donor (not recorded which). It is not recorded whose cells these are; they may come from a transplant donor.

There are a few counts of this clonotype. The chain links TRBV6-5 to TRBJ2-7; D not resolved. The CDR3 is made up of 14 amino acids. The V and J ends lost 3 bases and 7 bases respectively, with 16 bases between them. Germline V gene sequence: CDR1 MNHEY, CDR2 SVGAGI. The CDR3 DNA reads TGTGCCAGCAGTTATCGGTGGCAGGCAAAAGAGCAGTACTTC. This encodes CASSYRWQAKEQYF.

V usage is TRBV9 and J usage is TRBJ2-2, with TRBD2 as a possible D gene (6 bases). The V end was cut by 0 bases, the J end by 4 bases, with 13 bases between. Germline V gives CDR1 SGDLS, CDR2 YYNGEE. This CDR3 is built from 16 residues. Here the CDR3 reads CASSVVAAGFTGELFF. The CDR3 DNA sequence: TGTGCCAGCAGCGTAGTGGCGGCGGGGTTCACCGGGGAGCTGTTTTTT. Variable domain in full (rest from reference TRBV9 and TRBJ2-2): DSGVTQTPKHLITATGQRVTLRCSPRSGDLSVYWYQQSLDQGLQFLIQYYNGEERAKGNILERFSAQQFPDLHSELNLSSLELGDSALYFCASSVVAAGFTGELFFGEGSRLTVL.

Only a few counts were recorded for this clonotype. CDR3 loop: CSVDEVMYQPQHF. For the CDR3, the DNA is TGCAGCGTTGACGAGGTAATGTATCAGCCCCAGCATTTT. V is TRBV29-1 and J is TRBJ1-5; D gene ambiguous. CDR1 is SQVTM and CDR2 is ANQGSEA in the germline V gene. V lost 3 bases and J lost 5, with 11 bases in between. The CDR3 has 13 amino acids.

This clonotype was observed many times. The rearrangement links TRBV12-3 or TRBV12-4 to TRBJ2-1; D possibly matches TRBD1 or TRBD2 (6 bases each). V gave up 9 bases and J gave up 6 bases, with 15 bases separating them. This CDR3 has 13 residues. The CDR3 here is CASHREVINEQFF. In DNA form, the CDR3 reads TGTGCCAGTCACAGGGAGGTAATCAATGAGCAGTTCTTC.

The rearrangement links TRBV27 to TRBJ2-3, with 8 nucleotides matching TRBD2. The CDR3 totals 15 residues. Germline CDR1 is MNHEY and CDR2 is SMNVEV (reference sequence). With 8 bases clipped from V and 2 bases from J, the junction kept 9 bases outside the gene matches. CDR3 nucleotides: TGTGCCAGCCGTTATAGCGGGGCCAACACAGATACGCAGTATTTT. The encoded protein is CASRYSGANTDTQYF.

This sequence joins TRBV7-6 and TRBJ1-1; D uncertain. The CDR3 has 15 amino acids. Germline CDR1 is SGHVS and CDR2 is FNYEAQ. V lost 5 bases to trimming and J lost 3 bases, with 16 bases between them. The CDR3 protein is CASSPRVGRDTEAFF. The CDR3 coding sequence is TGTGCCAGCAGCCCGAGGGTGGGTAGGGACACTGAAGCTTTCTTT.

This clonotype appeared a few times. The chain links TRBV2 to TRBJ2-7; D gene unclear. CDR1 SNHLY and CDR2 FYNNEI come from the germline V gene. The CDR3 consists of 10 residues. V was cut by 7 bases and J by 10 bases, with 11 bases left in between. In DNA form, the CDR3 reads TGTGCCAGCACCATCGATTCTCAGTACTTC. Translating gives CASTIDSQYF.

The chain recombines TRBV15 with TRBJ2-7; D ambiguous. From germline, CDR1 is LNHNV and CDR2 YYDKDF (reference sequence). V lost 4 bases and J 0 bases, leaving 16 bases between the germline ends. The CDR3 consists of 16 residues. The CDR3 DNA follows: TGTGCCACCAGCAATCAATTTCGTGGCGGCTCCTACGAGCAGTACTTC. It encodes CATSNQFRGGSYEQYF.

The chain joins TRBV2 to TRBJ1-3; no definite D call. Trimming shortened V by 3 bases and J by 0 bases, and 12 bases separated the two germline ends. The CDR3 covers 16 residues. Germline CDR1 and CDR2: SNHLY and FYNNEI. CDR3 nucleotide sequence: TGTGCCAGCAGTGAGGGTGGCGCGAACTCTGGAAACACCATATATTTT. It is translated as CASSEGGANSGNTIYF. Full variable domain (missing parts from reference TRBV2 and TRBJ1-3): EPEVTQTPSHQVTQMGQEVILRCVPISNHLYFYWYRQILGQKVEFLVSFYNNEISEKSEIFDDQFSVERPDGSNFTLKIRSTKLEDSAMYFCASSEGGANSGNTIYFGEGSWLTVV.

This clonotype appeared a few times. The V call is TRBV6-5, the J call TRBJ1-1, with 8 bases aligning to TRBD1. This CDR3 is built from 14 residues. V shed 0 bases, J shed 7 bases, and the junction held 4 bases outside the gene matches. Germline V gives CDR1 MNHEY, CDR2 SVGAGI. CDR3 DNA: TGTGCCAGCAGTTACTCCCAGGACAGGGTTGAAGCTTTCTTT. It specifies CASSYSQDRVEAFF.

This clonotype was observed a handful of times. This chain uses TRBV3-1 with TRBJ2-5; perhaps TRBD2 as D (5 bases). This CDR3 contains 13 residues. V was clipped by 5 bases and J by 4 bases, with 11 bases between them. CDR1 is LGHDT and CDR2 is YNNKEL in the germline V gene (reference sequence). The CDR3 spells CASSITGVETQYF. The CDR3 nucleotides read TGTGCCAGCAGCATCACCGGGGTAGAGACCCAGTACTTC.

This clonotype showed up many times. The J gene is TRBJ2-5, the V gene TRBV12-3 or TRBV12-4, with D possibly being TRBD1 (6 bases). This CDR3 has 14 amino acids. V was pared by 3 bases and J by 3 bases, with 11 bases between. Here the CDR3 reads CASSFGRGKETQYF. The CDR3 coding sequence is TGTGCCAGCAGTTTCGGCAGGGGAAAAGAGACCCAGTACTTC.

This chain joins TRBV12-3 or TRBV12-4 and TRBJ1-6, with TRBD1 matching 10 bases. Trimming cost V 5 bases and J 6 bases; bases outside gene matches: 10. This CDR3 is built from 17 residues. In DNA form, the CDR3 reads TGTGCCAGCAGTCGATTCTTCCGGGACAGGGGTAATTCACCCCTCCACTTT. Its translation is CASSRFFRDRGNSPLHF.

The genes are TRBV7-9 and TRBJ2-1; possible D gene TRBD1, 6 bases. Germline values: CDR1 SEHNR, CDR2 FQNEAQ (reference sequence). V was cut by 7 bases and J by 0 bases, with 13 bases left in between. This CDR3 has 15 residues. CDR3 DNA sequence: TGTGCCAGCATGAGGGGGTTCGGCTCCTACAATGAGCAGTTCTTC. It yields the protein CASMRGFGSYNEQFF.

The sample holds a few counts of this clonotype. This chain joins TRBV20-1 and TRBJ2-3, with unresolved D. CDR1 and CDR2 (germline): DFQATT, SNEGSKA (reference sequence). V lost 5 bases, J lost 3 bases, and 6 bases lay in between. This CDR3 spans 11 amino acids. The CDR3 is CSAEDTDTQYF. The CDR3 DNA reads TGCAGTGCTGAGGATACAGATACGCAGTATTTT.

The V call is TRBV7-6, the J call TRBJ2-1; D possibly corresponds to TRBD1 (6 bases). The germline V and J ends were trimmed by 5 bases and 7 bases, with 18 bases remaining between them. The CDR3 loop spans 15 amino acids. Germline V gene lookup returns CDR1 SGHVS and CDR2 FNYEAQ. The CDR3 DNA follows: TGTGCCAGCAGCACGTATTCGAACAGGGATAATGAGCAGTTCTTC. It is translated as CASSTYSNRDNEQFF.

The chain employs TRBV24-1 and TRBJ1-1, with TRBD1 matching 7 bases. The CDR3 totals 15 residues. Germline V gene lookup returns CDR1 KGHDR and CDR2 SFDVKD. V shed 7 bases and J 0 bases; nucleotides not matched to a gene: 7. Written as DNA, the CDR3 is TGTGCCACCAGCCCCAGGGGGGGGATGAACACTGAAGCTTTCTTT. Encoded protein: CATSPRGGMNTEAFF.

V gene TRBV3-1 combines with J gene TRBJ2-7, with 12 bases identical to TRBD1. V lost 1 base and J lost 12; bases outside the gene matches: 10. Germline V gene sequence: CDR1 LGHDT, CDR2 YNNKEL (reference sequence). CDR3 length: 15 amino acids. This CDR3 reads CASSQGGQGADKRYF. The CDR3 DNA reads TGTGCCAGCAGCCAAGGGGGACAGGGGGCCGATAAGCGGTACTTC.